This T cell receptor beta chain emerged from a study of cytomegalovirus exposure and HLA in healthy donors (dated by TCRdb to the late 2010s). About the full investigation: An earlier analysis of several hundred of the donors reported approximately 290 Gb of sequence data and about 100 million unique TCR beta sequences from roughly 180 million T cells. In addition to the first cohort of roughly 670 subjects, a separate validation cohort of over 90 different subjects was used. Class I and class II HLA loci were covered by the typing at four-digit resolution. All discovery cohort repertoires had been generated on a single sequencing platform. Rather than using new phenotypic data, the later analysis identified candidate immune exposures from TCR beta sequences and from how often those sequences occurred across donors. The study combined high-throughput TCR immunosequencing, statistical association of individual TCRs with disease status, and machine learning to predict cytomegalovirus infection status. Of the 398 genotyped donors, over 70% fell in the genetic ancestry cluster associated with self-reported Caucasian donors. An early release covering over 500 HLA-typed donors comprised approximately 300 gigabases of sequencing data and approximately 80 million unique TCR sequences. An earlier analysis of approximately 500 of the donors applied high-throughput TCR beta sequencing to assess whether each TCR beta V gene segment acted as functional or pseudogenic. On average, about 240,000 unique TCR beta nucleotide sequences were sequenced per donor among 350 to 400 genotyped donors of the cohort, with roughly 18% of those sequences being non-productive. The number of typed donors differed by locus: about 620-630 for A, B, C, DRB1 and DQB1; roughly 510 for DQA1; fewer than 610 for DPA1; and about 450 for DPB1. Alongside the repertoire data, information on donor age, sex, ethnicity and CMV serostatus was compiled. The study was designed to test whether signatures of past pathogen exposure could be identified by cataloging public T cell receptors. A later genetic analysis used genome-wide SNP genotypes for about 65% of the roughly 670 donors, treating that subset as a discovery cohort. Because of strong linkage in the cohort, five DR-DQ haplotypes were treated as single units for association and clustering. The study profiled the T cell repertoires of 550 to 700 subjects by immunosequencing and related them to cytomegalovirus serostatus. A later analysis re-examined previously published TCR beta repertoires from 500 to 700 donors and added high-resolution HLA genotyping to investigate patterns of TCR occurrence.

Findings and caveats that apply to the study as a whole: A later analysis found that HLA-associated TCR beta chains were more clonally expanded and had lower generation probabilities than equally common non-associated chains. In a later analysis, the rate of TCR association differed among HLA loci, with DRB1 alleles having the most associated TCRs and HLA-C alleles having the fewest. A further reported finding was that TCR beta sequences accurately predicted the HLA-A and HLA-B alleles for most subjects in the first cohort. A group of highly shared sequence variants was considered likely to be a technical artifact of the sequencing pipeline. Some IMGT-functional V segments, including TRBV6-2 and TRBV6-3, could not be distinguished by the 87-base-pair reads and were therefore excluded. Cytomegalovirus status was reported to be diagnosed by the classifier with high specificity and sensitivity in both the original and validation cohorts. When HLA alleles, especially DR and DQ, strongly co-occurred, TCR associations were difficult to assign to individual alleles. A few of the identified cytomegalovirus-associated TCR beta chains were confirmed in vitro to be specific for cytomegalovirus antigens. Most CMV-associated TCR beta chains appeared to be HLA-restricted in a later analysis, and the HLA associations seemed to be driven largely by CMV exposure. Because counts were too low, 15 to 20 rarely observed V segments, including chromosome 9 orphons, were left out of the earlier analysis of about 620 of the donors. Linkage disequilibrium might explain the correlated functional status among segregating V segments, but an unknown experimental factor could not be excluded. An earlier analysis of approximately 540 of the donors showed that most TCR beta V segments appeared in productive rearrangements either about 87% or about 30% of the time, which broadly matched IMGT annotations. A later analysis associated 15,000 or so TCR beta sequences with specific HLA alleles at a false discovery rate of 0.05. HLA typing was unavailable for some donors at each locus, so association tests used only the typed subset. Immune exposure information for the cohort was limited to CMV serostatus. While some public TCRs were present in many individuals, most TCR sequences turned up only very rarely across donors. Sequencing depth was assumed to be roughly uniform across donors in the presence/absence analyses, though that assumption may not hold. A later genetic analysis associated a missense DCLRE1C variant with V-gene and J-gene trimming of TCR beta chains, and an independent cohort replicated the association. The cohort was sequenced for TCR beta chains only, and without alpha or paired-chain data the features that could be detected were limited. In a later analysis, several top co-occurrence clusters were reported to appear linked to parvovirus B19, influenza, CMV and Epstein-Barr virus. Compared with the roughly 600-donor mean, donors in an Asian-associated ancestry cluster had fewer N-insertions in productive TCRs, according to a later genetic analysis. In the study, approximately 160 TCR beta chains were listed as associated with cytomegalovirus. The authors suggested that the approach could potentially be generalized to other disease states and immunological phenotypes.

About this clone: No cognate antigen has been identified for it. No qualities accompany the bases; no much larger clone lies one base away.

The CDR3 runs 14 residues from the cysteine to the phenylalanine. Of all the DNA, just the CDR3 is kept, 42 bases in frame from base 1. V lost 5 bases and J lost 2 bases; the stretch between them is 10 bases long. The germline V gene (reference sequence) supplies CDR1 LNHDA and CDR2 SQIVND. In total, 600 or so healthy bone marrow donors made up the cohort. All cohort members were sampled while nominally healthy, although unrecorded immune exposures were likely present. The donor was CMV seropositive and belonged to the group of 250 to 300 seropositive cohort members. A peripheral blood sample was provided by each donor, and peripheral blood mononuclear cells were used for TCR beta sequencing. Genomic DNA was extracted from the blood cell samples with the Qiagen DNeasy Blood Extraction Kit. The receptor library was made with the immunoSEQ multiplex PCR assay. The multiplex PCR relied on a mix of 60 forward primers for TCR Vbeta segments and 13 reverse primers for TCR Jbeta segments. A multiplex PCR assay on genomic DNA amplified the CDR3 region of rearranged TCR beta genes. The Illumina HiSeq System was used to sequence the amplified TCR beta libraries as 87-base-pair reads. The original methods were these. Across the 700 or so repertoires, a later analysis counted about 81 million unique TCR beta chains, around 11 million of which were shared by at least two donors. A nearest-neighbor algorithm error-corrected the raw reads and collapsed the reads into unique sequences, merging closely related sequences to remove PCR and sequencing errors. CDR3 sequences were aligned to IMGT reference sequences to assign V, D and J gene segments. Each retained sequence needed at least a six-nucleotide match to both a V gene segment and a J gene segment. A rearrangement counted as productive if the CDR3 had no stop codons and remained in frame with V and J, and every other rearrangement counted as non-productive. Following IMGT convention, CDR3 was defined as the stretch from the second conserved V-encoded cysteine to the conserved J-encoded phenylalanine. The earlier analysis of 450 to 750 of the donors excluded any sequence lacking an unambiguous match to a single V gene segment. In an earlier analysis of a few hundred of the donors, a V segment was called functional when productive rearrangements were above 56.7%, and segregating when the standard deviation between donors exceeded 5%. A statistical classification framework was built for diagnosing cytomegalovirus status from the catalog of TCR beta chain sequences. V and J gene assignment, in a later analysis, came from comparing TCR nucleotide sequences with IMGT/GENE-DB human TR gene sequences. The TCRdist pipeline was used in a later analysis to assign CDR3 sequences and most-parsimonious VDJ recombination scenarios. In a later analysis, each TCR beta chain was defined by its CDR3 amino acid sequence together with its V-gene family, and reads without a unique V-gene family were excluded. As a way to deal with suspected cross-contamination and a sequencing artifact, a later analysis dropped roughly 600 nucleotide sequences that were highly shared and had low generation probability. For each public chain, a later analysis derived a clonal expansion index from normalized ranks of inferred template counts within each repertoire. A later analysis computed generation probabilities with a VDJ recombination model fitted to out-of-frame rearrangements, and checked the results against IGoR. Hypergeometric tests were used in a later analysis to score TCR-TCR, TCR-HLA and TCR-CMV co-occurrence, with a repertoire-size bias correction applied to the TCR pairs. A later analysis estimated false discovery rates by permuting HLA or CMV assignments 20 times. A later analysis grouped co-occurring TCRs with DBSCAN, adding TCRdist sequence similarity when clustering within HLA-allele-positive subsets. For co-occurrence clustering, repertoires with fewer than 30,000 or more than 120,000 public chains were excluded, along with roughly 5 repertoires with anomalous nucleotide sharing. TCRdb provides this immuneACCESS table in a form limited to in-frame rearrangements. Some clones are lacking; in checked studies, under half of them reflect an unresolved V gene, and why the rest are absent is not known. V, J and clone size derive from that table, while D and trimming were established from the DNA sequence. Across this sample there are roughly 140,000 clones, with roughly 82% seen only once. In total, the top ten clones hold approximately 6.1% of the sample.

Source material: PBMCs. This receptor was taken from a young man in good health and CMV-seropositive. The chain joins TRBV19 to TRBJ1-5; TRBD1 is a weak D gene call, 6 bases matching. Here the CDR3 is given as CASSLGAGNQPQHF. The sequenced DNA is TGTGCCAGTAGTTTGGGGGCTGGCAATCAGCCCCAGCATTTT.